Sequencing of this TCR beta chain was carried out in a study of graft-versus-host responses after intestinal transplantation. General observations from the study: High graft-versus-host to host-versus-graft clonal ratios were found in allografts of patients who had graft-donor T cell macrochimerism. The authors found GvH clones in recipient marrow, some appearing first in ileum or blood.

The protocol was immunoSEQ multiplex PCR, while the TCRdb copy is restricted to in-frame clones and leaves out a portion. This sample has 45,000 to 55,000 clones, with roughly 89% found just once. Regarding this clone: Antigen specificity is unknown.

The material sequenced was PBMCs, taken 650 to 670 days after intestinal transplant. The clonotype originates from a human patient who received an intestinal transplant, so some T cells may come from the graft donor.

CDR3 in amino acids: CASSLVPGAGGYTF. The CDR3 bases are TGTGCCAGCAGCTTAGTCCCGGGGGCGGGAGGCTACACCTTC. The genes are TRBV7-9 and TRBJ1-2, with a possible D match to TRBD1 (6 bases). The CDR3 runs to 14 residues. Germline loops: CDR1 SEHNR, CDR2 FQNEAQ (reference sequence). V dropped 1 base and J dropped 8 bases, with 14 bases sitting between them.